This TCR beta chain was obtained from a study of cytomegalovirus exposure and HLA in healthy donors (dated by TCRdb to 2015 to 2018). Concerning the study at large: In an earlier analysis of under 750 of the donors, 250 to 350 Gb of sequence data and approximately 100 million unique TCR beta sequences from roughly 190 million T cells were reported. Approximately 330 gigabases of sequencing data and around 80 million unique TCR sequences made up an early release that covered about 640 HLA-typed donors. The genetic ancestry cluster associated with self-reported Caucasian donors included roughly four fifths of the approximately 400 genotyped donors. The study aimed to test whether cataloging public T cell receptors could reveal signatures of past pathogen exposure. The study profiled the T cell repertoires of hundreds of subjects by immunosequencing and related them to cytomegalovirus serostatus. A separate validation cohort of 90 to 150 different subjects was used in addition to the roughly 720-subject first cohort. To predict cytomegalovirus infection status, the study brought together high-throughput TCR immunosequencing, statistical association of individual TCRs with disease status, and machine learning. In a later analysis, previously published TCR beta repertoires from about 670 donors were re-analyzed and high-resolution HLA genotyping was added so that TCR occurrence patterns could be studied. The later analysis used no new phenotypic data to find candidate immune exposures, relying instead on TCR beta sequences and their occurrence across donors. An earlier analysis of nearly 600 of the donors applied high-throughput TCR beta sequencing to assess whether each TCR beta V gene segment acted as functional or pseudogenic. Donor age, sex, ethnicity and CMV serostatus were compiled alongside the repertoire data. In a later genetic analysis, genome-wide SNP genotypes for 398 of the 666 donors were used, and that subset was treated as a discovery cohort. All discovery cohort repertoires had been generated on a single sequencing platform. Class I and class II HLA loci were covered by the typing at four-digit resolution. Typing coverage differed by locus: A, B, C, DRB1 and DQB1 were typed in about 620-630 donors, DQA1 in approximately 520, DPA1 in some 600, and DPB1 in 472. Roughly 5 DR-DQ haplotypes were treated as single units for association and clustering because of strong linkage in the cohort. Among some 400 genotyped donors of the cohort, an average of approximately 240,000 unique TCR beta nucleotide sequences were sequenced per donor, around 20% of them non-productive. Broader findings and caveats from the paper: Most CMV-associated TCR beta chains appeared to be HLA-restricted in a later analysis, and the HLA associations seemed to be driven largely by CMV exposure. Roughly uniform sequencing depth across donors was assumed in presence/absence analyses, although this assumption may not hold. While some public TCRs were present in many individuals, most TCR sequences turned up only very rarely across donors. In an earlier analysis of approximately 590 of the donors, most TCR beta V segments were observed in productive rearrangements about 87% or about 30% of the time, broadly matching IMGT annotations. Several of the top co-occurrence clusters appeared to be linked to parvovirus B19, influenza, CMV and Epstein-Barr virus, according to a later analysis. A total of 150 to 200 TCR beta chains were listed by the study as associated with cytomegalovirus. Compared with equally common non-associated chains, HLA-associated TCR beta chains in a later analysis were more clonally expanded and had lower generation probabilities. Because counts were too low, some 17 rarely observed V segments, including chromosome 9 orphons, were excluded from the earlier analysis of around 590 of the donors. An association between a missense DCLRE1C variant and V-gene and J-gene trimming of TCR beta chains was found in a later genetic analysis and replicated in an independent cohort. Specific HLA alleles were associated with around 18,000 TCR beta sequences at a false discovery rate of 0.05 in a later analysis. Immune exposure information for the cohort was limited to CMV serostatus. When HLA alleles, especially DR and DQ, strongly co-occurred, attributing TCR associations to individual alleles was difficult. In this cohort, only TCR beta chains were sequenced, and detectable features were limited by the absence of alpha or paired-chain data. A further reported finding was that TCR beta sequences accurately predicted the HLA-A and HLA-B alleles for most subjects in the first cohort. According to a later analysis, TCR association rates differed among HLA loci, with DRB1 alleles showing the most associated TCRs and HLA-C alleles showing the fewest. The classifier was reported to diagnose cytomegalovirus status with high specificity and sensitivity in both the original cohort and the validation cohort. It was suggested by the authors that the approach could potentially be generalized to other disease states and immunological phenotypes. In vitro tests confirmed that a few of the cytomegalovirus-associated TCR beta chains recognize cytomegalovirus antigens. A cluster of highly shared sequence variants was judged likely to represent a technical artifact of the sequencing pipeline. Correlated functional status among segregating V segments might reflect linkage disequilibrium, but an unknown experimental factor could not be ruled out. Because HLA typing was unavailable for some donors at each locus, only the typed subset was used in association tests. Some IMGT-functional V segments, including TRBV6-2 and TRBV6-3, could not be told apart with the 87-base-pair reads, so those segments were excluded. A later genetic analysis reported fewer N-insertions in productive TCRs among donors in an Asian-associated ancestry cluster than the roughly 700-donor mean.

The cysteine opens and the phenylalanine closes a CDR3 of 18 amino acids. CDR3 DNA only is kept here, 54 bases in frame from base 1. CDR1 is given as SGHRS and CDR2 as YFSETQ, both from the germline V gene. In total, 630 or so healthy bone marrow donors made up the cohort. At the time of sampling, every cohort member was nominally healthy, though immune exposures that went unrecorded were likely present. The donor was CMV seronegative and was included in the group of about 350 seronegative cohort members. A peripheral blood sample was collected from each donor, and TCR beta sequencing was performed on peripheral blood mononuclear cells. The Qiagen DNeasy Blood Extraction Kit was used to extract genomic DNA from the blood cell samples. Receptors were amplified or captured by the immunoSEQ multiplex PCR assay. For the multiplex PCR, a mixture combining 60 forward primers for TCR Vbeta segments and 13 reverse primers for TCR Jbeta segments was used. The CDR3 region of rearranged TCR beta genes was amplified from genomic DNA by a multiplex PCR assay. The Illumina HiSeq System was used to sequence the amplified TCR beta libraries as 87-base-pair reads. The authors processed their data as follows. A later analysis tallied roughly 78 million unique TCR beta chains across the 666 repertoires, and approximately 11 million of those chains were shared by two or more donors. To remove PCR and sequencing errors, raw reads were error-corrected and collapsed into unique sequences using a nearest-neighbor algorithm that merged closely related sequences. Alignment of CDR3 sequences to IMGT reference sequences was used to assign V, D and J gene segments. For a sequence to be retained, a match of at least six nucleotides was required to both a V gene segment and a J gene segment. A rearrangement was called productive if the CDR3 had no stop codons and remained in frame with V and J, and every other rearrangement was called non-productive. CDR3 was defined according to IMGT convention as the region running from the second conserved V-encoded cysteine to the conserved J-encoded phenylalanine. In an earlier analysis of roughly 610 of the donors, sequences lacking an unambiguous match to a single V gene segment were excluded. An earlier analysis of fewer than 650 of the donors classified V segments as functional when productive rearrangements were above 56.7% and as segregating when the standard deviation between donors was above 5%. To diagnose cytomegalovirus status from the catalog of TCR beta chain sequences, a statistical classification framework was built. In a later analysis, V and J genes were assigned by comparing TCR nucleotide sequences against IMGT/GENE-DB human TR gene sequences. The TCRdist pipeline was used in a later analysis to assign CDR3 sequences and most-parsimonious VDJ recombination scenarios. In a later analysis, each TCR beta chain was defined by its CDR3 amino acid sequence together with its V-gene family, and reads lacking a unique V-gene family were excluded. In a later analysis, around 600 highly shared, low-generation-probability nucleotide sequences were removed to address suspected cross-contamination and a sequencing artifact. A later analysis calculated a clonal expansion index for each public chain from normalized within-repertoire ranks of inferred template counts. In a later analysis, generation probabilities were computed with a VDJ recombination model fitted to out-of-frame rearrangements, and the resulting probabilities were checked against IGoR. In a later analysis, TCR-TCR, TCR-HLA and TCR-CMV co-occurrence was scored with hypergeometric tests, and a repertoire-size bias correction was applied to TCR pairs. A later analysis estimated false discovery rates by permuting HLA or CMV assignments 20 times. A later analysis grouped co-occurring TCRs with DBSCAN, adding TCRdist sequence similarity when clustering within HLA-allele-positive subsets. Repertoires with fewer than 30,000 or more than 120,000 public chains were left out of co-occurrence clustering, as were about five repertoires with anomalous nucleotide sharing. Entries here come from immuneACCESS through TCRdb and include only in-frame sequences with V and J called. Some clones fail to appear in such tables; in the studies checked, an unresolved V gene covers under half of the shortfall, and the cause of the remainder is unknown. The V and J calls and clone size come from that table; D and trimming were worked out from the DNA. This sample lists 190,000 or so clones; 80% were detected once. The ten top clones hold roughly 0.7% of the sample.

Points on this clone: The target of this receptor is not known. Base qualities were left out, and no much larger clone turns up one base away.

The receptor comes from a boy younger than 18 in good health and CMV-seronegative. Here the chain combines TRBV5-1 and TRBJ2-5; TRBD2 aligns with 7 central bases. The tail of the sequence fits TRBJ2-7 better, so the J call may be wrong. Sequencing used PBMCs. The DNA reads as follows: TGCGCCAGCAGCACGGGACTGGGCGTCAGCGGGATCTCCTACGAGCAGTACTTC. Its protein product is CASSTGLGVSGISYEQYF.